This is a list of T cell receptor beta chains from one sample in a study of blood T cell repertoires in COVID-19. Generated by immunoSEQ multiplex PCR, the TCRdb table keeps only in-frame clones and is missing some. The sample has about 140,000 clones, roughly 80% seen once; the top ten hold 16%. The sequencing sample was made of peripheral blood. The receptor source for this set is a middle-aged man with acute or convalescent COVID-19. The CDR3 runs from the conserved cysteine through the conserved F or W. The D gene is left open where the match is weak. Expanded clones are given a class, and other clones once, few, many or no size at all.

D gene | J gene | clone size | V gene | CDR3 DNA | CDR3 protein
TRBD2 | TRBJ2-5 | NA | TRBV6-6 | TGTGCCAGCCGGGACTACAAAGAGACCCAGTACTTC | CASRDYKETQYF
NA | TRBJ2-1 | NA | TRBV18 | TGTGCCAGCTCACCGACCAGGGACTACAATGAGCAGTTCTTC | CASSPTRDYNEQFF
TRBD1 | TRBJ2-1 | NA | TRBV24-1 | TGTGCCACCAGTGACGGGACAGGGTGGGAGGATGAGCAGTTCTTC | CATSDGTGWEDEQFF
TRBD2 | TRBJ2-3 | NA | TRBV7-6 | TGTGCCAGCAGCCCCCAGATCTTTAGCGGGGGGAACTTCCCGAGCACAGATACGCAGTATTTT | CASSPQIFSGGNFPSTDTQYF
NA | TRBJ1-6 | NA | TRBV2 | TGTGCCAGCAGTGTCCAACTTAATTCACCCCTCCACTTT | CASSVQLNSPLHF
TRBD1 | TRBJ1-1 | NA | TRBV7-9 | TGTGCCAGCAGCTGGGGGACAGGGGCTAACACTGAAGCTTTCTTT | CASSWGTGANTEAFF
NA | TRBJ1-1 | NA | TRBV29-1 | TGCAGCGTTGGAAGGGGTGCGGACACTGAAGCTTTCTTT | CSVGRGADTEAFF
NA | TRBJ2-1 | NA | TRBV3-1/TRBV3-2 | TGTGCCAGCAGCCAATTTAAACTCCCCCTCTACAATGAGCAGTTCTTC | CASSQFKLPLYNEQFF
NA | TRBJ1-2 | NA | TRBV5-1 | TGCGCCAGCAGCAAGCGTCCACCGGGACTCTTAACTAACTATGGCTACACCTTC | CASSKRPPGLLTNYGYTF
NA | TRBJ2-5 | NA | TRBV11-2 | TGTGCCAGCAGCCCCACTACTCCCCAAGAGACCCAGTACTTC | CASSPTTPQETQYF
NA | TRBJ1-2 | NA | TRBV12-3/TRBV12-4 | TGTGCCAGCAGATTGCAGGATAACTATGGCTACACCTTC | CASRLQDNYGYTF
NA | TRBJ2-3 | NA | TRBV12-1 | TGTGCCAGCAGCATGGGACTAGCGGGGGGCGCAGATACGCAGTATTTT | CASSMGLAGGADTQYF
TRBD1 | TRBJ2-1 | few | TRBV5-1 | TGCGCCAGCAGGCTAGACAGGGTCCCCTACAATGAGCAGTTCTTC | CASRLDRVPYNEQFF
NA | TRBJ1-1 | NA | TRBV5-1 | TGCGCCAGCAGCTTGGGGCAAGTGAACACTGAAGCTTTCTTT | CASSLGQVNTEAFF
NA | TRBJ2-1 | NA | TRBV19 | TGTGCCACCCACTCAGGTAATCCCTACAATGAGCAGTTCTTC | CATHSGNPYNEQFF
NA | TRBJ1-6 | NA | TRBV19 | TGTGCCAGTAGTATGAGTGGCTCCTATAATTCACCCCTCCACTTT | CASSMSGSYNSPLHF
TRBD2 | TRBJ2-1 | NA | TRBV29-1 | TGCAGCGTTGACACTGGCGGGGGGGCCTACAATGAGCAGTTCTTC | CSVDTGGGAYNEQFF
TRBD1 | TRBJ2-2 | NA | TRBV2 | TGTGCCAGCAGGGACAGGGTTTTTACCGGGGAGCTGTTTTTT | CASRDRVFTGELFF
NA | TRBJ1-6 | few | TRBV10-2 | TGCGCCAGCAGTGTCCTCCTCGAGTTCCAACCCCTCCACTTT | CASSVLLEFQPLHF
NA | TRBJ1-6 | NA | TRBV30 | TGTGCCTGGTCGGACAGCAGGAATTCACCCCTCCACTTT | CAWSDSRNSPLHF
TRBD2 | TRBJ2-1 | NA | TRBV5-1 | TGCGCCAGCAGGGCCCGGGGGGACGATGAGCAGTTCTTC | CASRARGDDEQFF
NA | TRBJ1-6 | NA | TRBV27 | TGTGCCAGCAGTTTCTCACCCGGGGGCTCCTATAATTCACCCCTCCACTTT | CASSFSPGGSYNSPLHF
NA | TRBJ2-3 | few | TRBV11-2 | TGTGCCAGCAGCCGAGCCGCAGGGGGGACAGATACGCAGTATTTT | CASSRAAGGTDTQYF
NA | TRBJ1-2 | many | TRBV19 | TGTGCCAGTAGTTCACAGGGATTGGGCTATGGCTACACCTTC | CASSSQGLGYGYTF
NA | TRBJ1-2 | once | TRBV1 | TGCACCAGCAGCCAAGATCCCAGGGATGGCTACACCTTC | CTSSQDPRDGYTF
TRBD2 | TRBJ2-2 | few | TRBV7-6 | TGTGCCAGCAGCTTAAGGGCTAGCGGGGGGAACACCGGGGAGCTGTTTTTT | CASSLRASGGNTGELFF
NA | TRBJ2-5 | NA | TRBV5-1 | TGCGCCAGCAGCTTGGGGGGGCGAGGCGAGACCCAGTACTTC | CASSLGGRGETQYF
TRBD2 | TRBJ2-5 | few | TRBV18 | TGTGCCAGCTTCCCTAGCGGGGGCGAGACCCAGTACTTC | CASFPSGGETQYF
NA | TRBJ2-2 | once | TRBV27 | TGTGCCAGCAGTTTAAATCGGAACACCGGGGAGCTGTTTTTT | CASSLNRNTGELFF
TRBD1 | TRBJ1-1 | few | TRBV2 | TGTGCCAGCAGCCGGGACAGGGATTCCCTTGAAGCTTTCTTT | CASSRDRDSLEAFF
NA | TRBJ1-1 | NA | TRBV11-2 | TGTGCCAGCACCCCGGGACATTCTACAGGAACTGAAGCTTTCTTT | CASTPGHSTGTEAFF
TRBD1 | TRBJ2-5 | NA | TRBV7-2 | TGTGCCAGCAGCTTAGGGACAGGGCGATGGGAGACCCAGTACTTC | CASSLGTGRWETQYF
NA | TRBJ1-1 | NA | TRBV7-2 | TGTGCCAGCAGCCCCCAGACAGGAATGAACACTGAAGCTTTCTTT | CASSPQTGMNTEAFF
NA | TRBJ1-1 | NA | TRBV6-5 | TGTGCCAGTTTAATGGGCAGAGAAGCTTTCTTT | CASLMGREAFF
TRBD1 | TRBJ2-3 | NA | TRBV2 | TGTGCCAGCAGAACCGACAGGGGACGCACAGATACGCAGTATTTT | CASRTDRGRTDTQYF
NA | TRBJ1-3 | NA | TRBV5-1 | TGCGCCAGCGGGAGCGCGGAGGGTTCTGGAAACACCATATATTTT | CASGSAEGSGNTIYF
TRBD2 | TRBJ2-3 | NA | TRBV18 | TGTGCCAGCTCACCGGTTAGCGGGGGGTCCACAGATACGCAGTATTTT | CASSPVSGGSTDTQYF
NA | TRBJ2-2 | NA | TRBV18 | TGTGCCAGCTCATCACTAGTGACCGGGGAGCTGTTTTTT | CASSSLVTGELFF
NA | TRBJ2-1 | NA | TRBV4-1 | TGCGCCAGCAGCCAAGATCAGGGGCTCGGCAATGAGCAGTTCTTC | CASSQDQGLGNEQFF
TRBD2 | TRBJ2-5 | many | TRBV2 | TGTGCCAGCAGCCAGCCTGAAGGAGCGGGGGGGTATCAAGAGACCCAGTACTTC | CASSQPEGAGGYQETQYF
TRBD2 | TRBJ2-7 | NA | TRBV5-1 | TGCGCCAGCAGCTTCGGGACTAGCGGGGATAAGCAGTACTTC | CASSFGTSGDKQYF
TRBD1 | TRBJ1-1 | few | TRBV2 | TGTGCCAGCCGGGACAGTTACTATGTGGACACTGAAGCTTTCTTT | CASRDSYYVDTEAFF
NA | TRBJ1-2 | few | TRBV7-6 | TGTGCCAGCAGTTTGATGGGGCAGGGGAACTATGGCTACACCTTC | CASSLMGQGNYGYTF
NA | TRBJ1-6 | NA | TRBV3-1/TRBV3-2 | TGTGCCAGCAGCCCAGAGGTCGGCCAGGATTCACCCCTCCACTTT | CASSPEVGQDSPLHF
NA | TRBJ1-5 | NA | TRBV3-1/TRBV3-2 | TGTGCCAGCAGCCAATCGACACGGGATAGCAATCAGCCCCAGCATTTT | CASSQSTRDSNQPQHF
NA | TRBJ1-6 | NA | TRBV5-1 | TGCGCCAGCAGCTACTCTCAGGGAGGTGATTCACCCCTCCACTTT | CASSYSQGGDSPLHF